This T cell receptor (beta chain) stems from a study of T cell clonality in common variable immunodeficiency. Sequencing used immunoSEQ multiplex PCR; TCRdb keeps in-frame clones, though not all of them. The sample counts tens of thousands of clones, none seen once; the ten largest own approximately 6.2%. This clone was observed many times. Antigen unknown. The read ends 3 residues shy of where the CDR3 ends; the end is completed using the germline J gene. The study's findings and limits: Compared with controls, CVID subjects had fewer shared TCRbeta clones.

V shed 4 bases, J shed 0 bases, and the junction held 4 bases outside the gene matches. The CDR3 has 15 residues. Germline V gene data show CDR1 as SGHDT and CDR2 as YYEEEE. This TCR derives from a person aged 18 to 70 in good health. The sample comprised peripheral blood mononuclear cells. J is TRBJ1-5 and V is TRBV5-6, with 7 bases fitting TRBD1. The DNA read from the CDR3 is TGTGCCAGCAGCGAGGGGACAGTTAGCAATCAGCCC. As protein: CASSEGTVSNQP. The whole CDR3 sequence reads CASSEGTVSNQPQHF. The full variable domain, with the rest looked up from reference TRBV5-6 and TRBJ1-5, is DAGVTQSPTHLIKTRGQQVTLRCSPKSGHDTVSWYQQALGQGPQFIFQYYEEEERQRGNFPDRFSGHQFPNYSSELNVNALLLGDSALYLCASSEGTVSNQPQHFGDGTRLSIL.